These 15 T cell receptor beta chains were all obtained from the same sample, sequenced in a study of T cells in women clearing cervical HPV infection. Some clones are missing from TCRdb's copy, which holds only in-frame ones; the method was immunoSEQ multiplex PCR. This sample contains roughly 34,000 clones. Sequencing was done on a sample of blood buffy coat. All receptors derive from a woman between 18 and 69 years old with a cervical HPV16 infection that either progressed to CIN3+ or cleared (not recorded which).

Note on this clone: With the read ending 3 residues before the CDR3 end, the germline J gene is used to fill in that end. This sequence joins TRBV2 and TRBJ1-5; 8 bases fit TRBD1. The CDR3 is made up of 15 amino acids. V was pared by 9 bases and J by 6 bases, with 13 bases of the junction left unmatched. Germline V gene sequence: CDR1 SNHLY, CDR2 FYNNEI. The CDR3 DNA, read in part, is TGTGCCAGTGACTCACGGCAGGGGGCAGTTCAGCCC. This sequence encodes CASDSRQGAVQP. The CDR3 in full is CASDSRQGAVQPQHF. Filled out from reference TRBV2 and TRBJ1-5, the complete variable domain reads EPEVTQTPSHQVTQMGQEVILRCVPISNHLYFYWYRQILGQKVEFLVSFYNNEISEKSEIFDDQFSVERPDGSNFTLKIRSTKLEDSAMYFCASDSRQGAVQPQHFGDGTRLSIL.

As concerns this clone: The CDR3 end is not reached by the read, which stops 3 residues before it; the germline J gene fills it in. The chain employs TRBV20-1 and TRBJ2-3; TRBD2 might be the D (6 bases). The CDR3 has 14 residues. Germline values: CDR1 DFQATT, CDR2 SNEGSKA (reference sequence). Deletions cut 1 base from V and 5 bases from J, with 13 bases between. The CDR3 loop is CSARGDLAIDTQYF. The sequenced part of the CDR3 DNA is TGCAGTGCTAGAGGTGACCTAGCGATAGATACG.

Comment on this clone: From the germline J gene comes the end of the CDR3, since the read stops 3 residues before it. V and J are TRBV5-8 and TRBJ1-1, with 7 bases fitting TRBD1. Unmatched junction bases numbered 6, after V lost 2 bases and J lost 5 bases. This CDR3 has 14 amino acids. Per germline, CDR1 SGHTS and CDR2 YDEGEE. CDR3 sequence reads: CASSFRQGRTEAFF. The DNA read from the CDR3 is TGTGCCAGCAGCTTTCGACAGGGTCGGACTGAA.

The sequenced CDR3 bases are TGTGCCATCAGCCAACAGGGAGGGGGTAAAGGCTATGGC. Its translation is CAISQQGGGKGYG. The full CDR3 reads CAISQQGGGKGYGYTF. This chain joins TRBV10-3 and TRBJ1-2; a possible D gene is TRBD1 (6 bases). The read ends 3 residues early relative to the CDR3; the germline J gene fills the gap. From germline, CDR1 is ENHRY and CDR2 SYGVKD. CDR3 length: 16 residues. V was trimmed by 6 bases and J by 4 bases, leaving 21 bases between them.

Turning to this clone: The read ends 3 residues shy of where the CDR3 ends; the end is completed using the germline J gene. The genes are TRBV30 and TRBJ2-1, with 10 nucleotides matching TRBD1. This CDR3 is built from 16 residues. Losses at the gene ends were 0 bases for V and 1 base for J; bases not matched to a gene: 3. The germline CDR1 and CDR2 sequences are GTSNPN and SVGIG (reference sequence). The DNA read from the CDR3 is TGTGCCTGGAGTGTAGGGACAGGGGTGTCCTACAATGAG. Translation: CAWSVGTGVSYNE. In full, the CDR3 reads CAWSVGTGVSYNEQFF.

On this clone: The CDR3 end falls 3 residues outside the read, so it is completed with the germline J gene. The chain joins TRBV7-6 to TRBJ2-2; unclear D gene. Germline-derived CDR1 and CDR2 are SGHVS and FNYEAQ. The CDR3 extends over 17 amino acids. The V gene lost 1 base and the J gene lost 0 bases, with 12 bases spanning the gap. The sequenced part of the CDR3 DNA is TGTGCCAGCAGCTTAGGGGCGTGGGCAGCGAACACCGGGGAG. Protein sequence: CASSLGAWAANTGE. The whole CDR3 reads CASSLGAWAANTGELFF.

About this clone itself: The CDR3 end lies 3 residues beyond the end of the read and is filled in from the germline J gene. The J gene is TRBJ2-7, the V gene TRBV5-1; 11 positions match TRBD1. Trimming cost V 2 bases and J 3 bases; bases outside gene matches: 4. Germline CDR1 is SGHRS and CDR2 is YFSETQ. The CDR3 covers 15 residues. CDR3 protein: CASSFTGTGGYEQYF. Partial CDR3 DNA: TGCGCCAGCAGCTTCACCGGGACAGGGGGCTACGAG.

The CDR3 loop is CSAFGPFSVNEQFF. The covered CDR3 bases are TGCAGTGCCTTTGGGCCGTTTTCCGTGAATGAG. The chain is built from TRBV20-1 and TRBJ2-1; D gene ambiguous. With the read ending 3 residues before the CDR3 end, the germline J gene is used to fill in that end. Germline CDR1 is DFQATT and CDR2 is SNEGSKA (reference sequence). V was pared by 6 bases and J by 7 bases, with 19 bases between. The CDR3 has 14 amino acids.

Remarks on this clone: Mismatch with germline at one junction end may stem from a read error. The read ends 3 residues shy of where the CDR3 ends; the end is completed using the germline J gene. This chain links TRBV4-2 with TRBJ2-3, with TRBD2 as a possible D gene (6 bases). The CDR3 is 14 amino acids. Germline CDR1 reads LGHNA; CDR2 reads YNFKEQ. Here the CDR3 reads CASSQQTSSDTQYF. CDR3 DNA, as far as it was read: TGCGCCAGCAGCCAACAGACTAGTTCAGATACG.

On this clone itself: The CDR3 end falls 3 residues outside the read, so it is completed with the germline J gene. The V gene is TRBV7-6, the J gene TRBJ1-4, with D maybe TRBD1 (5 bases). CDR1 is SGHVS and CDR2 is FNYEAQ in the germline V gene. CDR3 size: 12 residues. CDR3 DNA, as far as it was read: TGTGCCGCGAGAAGTGGGGCCAACGTA. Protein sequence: CAARSGANV. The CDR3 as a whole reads CAARSGANVLFF.

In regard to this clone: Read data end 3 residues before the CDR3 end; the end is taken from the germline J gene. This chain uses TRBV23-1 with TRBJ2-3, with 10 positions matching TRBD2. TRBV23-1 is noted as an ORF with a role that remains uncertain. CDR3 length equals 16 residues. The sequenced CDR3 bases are TGCGCCAGCAGTCCTGGGGCAGCGGGGGGGCGGGAGACG. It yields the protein CASSPGAAGGRET. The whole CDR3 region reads CASSPGAAGGRETQYF.

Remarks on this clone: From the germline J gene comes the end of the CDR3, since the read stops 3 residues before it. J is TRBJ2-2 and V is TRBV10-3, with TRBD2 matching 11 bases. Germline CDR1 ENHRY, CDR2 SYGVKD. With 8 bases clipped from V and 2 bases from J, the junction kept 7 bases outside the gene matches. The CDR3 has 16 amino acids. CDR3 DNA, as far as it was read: TGTGCCATCTCTAGCGGGAGGTCGGTTAACACCGGGGAG. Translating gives CAISSGRSVNTGE. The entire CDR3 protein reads CAISSGRSVNTGELFF.

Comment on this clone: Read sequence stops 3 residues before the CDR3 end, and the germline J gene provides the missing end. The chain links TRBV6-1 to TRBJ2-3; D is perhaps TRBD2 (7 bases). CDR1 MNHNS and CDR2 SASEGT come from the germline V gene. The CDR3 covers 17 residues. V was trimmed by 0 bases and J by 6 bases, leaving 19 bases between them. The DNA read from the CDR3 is TGTGCCAGCAGTGAAGCAGGGGGGGCCCTAAAGCGGGATACG. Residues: CASSEAGGALKRDT. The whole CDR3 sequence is CASSEAGGALKRDTQYF.

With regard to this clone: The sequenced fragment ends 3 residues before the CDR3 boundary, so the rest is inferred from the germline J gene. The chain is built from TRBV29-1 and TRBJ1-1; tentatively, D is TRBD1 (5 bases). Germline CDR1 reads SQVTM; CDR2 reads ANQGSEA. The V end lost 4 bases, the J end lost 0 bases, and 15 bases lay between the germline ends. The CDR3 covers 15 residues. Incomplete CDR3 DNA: TGCAGCGTTGGCGGCCGGGGGGACCTGAACACTGAA. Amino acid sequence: CSVGGRGDLNTE. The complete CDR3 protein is CSVGGRGDLNTEAFF. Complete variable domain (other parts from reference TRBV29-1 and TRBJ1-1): SAVISQKPSRDICQRGTSLTIQCQVDSQVTMMFWYRQQPGQSLTLIATANQGSEATYESGFVIDKFPISRPNLTFSTLTVSNMSPEDSSIYLCSVGGRGDLNTEAFFGQGTRLTVV.

CDR3 DNA (partial): TGCGCCAGCAGCTTGTCAGGGTCAGATACG. The encoded protein is CASSLSGSDT. The complete CDR3 protein is CASSLSGSDTQYF. The chain combines TRBV5-1 with TRBJ2-3; D is possibly TRBD1 (5 bases). Read data end 3 residues before the CDR3 end; the end is taken from the germline J gene. The ends were cut back, 1 base at V and 4 bases at J, with 7 bases in the middle. This CDR3 spans 13 amino acids. The germline V gene encodes CDR1 SGHRS and CDR2 YFSETQ. Filled out from reference TRBV5-1 and TRBJ2-3, the complete variable domain reads KAGVTQTPRYLIKTRGQQVTLSCSPISGHRSVSWYQQTPGQGLQFLFEYFSETQRNKGNFPGRFSGRQFSNSRSEMNVSTLELGDSALYLCASSLSGSDTQYFGPGTRLTVL.